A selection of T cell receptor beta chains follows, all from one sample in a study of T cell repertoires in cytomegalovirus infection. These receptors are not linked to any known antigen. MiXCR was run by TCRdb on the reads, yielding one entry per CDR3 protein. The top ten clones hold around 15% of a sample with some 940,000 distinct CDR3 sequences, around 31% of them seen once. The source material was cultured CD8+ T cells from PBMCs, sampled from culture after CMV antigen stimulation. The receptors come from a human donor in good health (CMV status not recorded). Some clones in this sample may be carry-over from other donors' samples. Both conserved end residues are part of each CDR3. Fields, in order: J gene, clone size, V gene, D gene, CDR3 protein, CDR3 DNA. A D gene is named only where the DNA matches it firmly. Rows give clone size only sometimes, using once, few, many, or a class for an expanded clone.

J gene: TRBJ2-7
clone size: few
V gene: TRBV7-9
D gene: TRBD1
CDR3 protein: CASSLTGAPHEQYF
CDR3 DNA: TGTGCCAGCAGCTTGACAGGGGCCCCCCACGAGCAGTACTTC

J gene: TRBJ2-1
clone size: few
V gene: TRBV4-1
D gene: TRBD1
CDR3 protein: CASSHQQGAVHEQFF
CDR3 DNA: TGCGCCAGCAGCCATCAACAGGGGGCAGTTCATGAGCAGTTCTTC

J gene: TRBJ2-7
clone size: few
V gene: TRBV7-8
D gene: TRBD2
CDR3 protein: CASSLELAGTYEQYF
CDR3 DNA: TGTGCCAGCAGCCTAGAACTAGCGGGGACCTACGAGCAGTACTTC

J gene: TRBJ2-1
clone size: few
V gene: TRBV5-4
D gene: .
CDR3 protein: CASSLYGNRGGKYNEQFF
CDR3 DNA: TGTGCCAGCAGCTTGTACGGCAACAGGGGAGGCAAGTACAATGAGCAGTTCTTC

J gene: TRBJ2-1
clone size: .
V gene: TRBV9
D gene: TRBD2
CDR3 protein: CASSVGASGVDEQFF
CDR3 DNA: TGTGCCAGCAGCGTGGGGGCTAGCGGGGTAGATGAGCAGTTCTTC

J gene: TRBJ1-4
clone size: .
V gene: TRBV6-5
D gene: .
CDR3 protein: CASSYSEGTPNEKLFF
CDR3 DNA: TGTGCCAGCAGTTACTCGGAGGGAACGCCTAATGAAAAACTGTTTTTT

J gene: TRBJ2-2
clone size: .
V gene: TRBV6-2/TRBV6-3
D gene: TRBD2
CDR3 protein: CASRNRLAGNTGELFF
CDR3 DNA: TGCGCCAGCAGGAACAGACTAGCGGGCAACACCGGGGAGCTGTTTTTT

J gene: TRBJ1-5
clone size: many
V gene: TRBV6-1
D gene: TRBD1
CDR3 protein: CASSGDGQAANQPQHF
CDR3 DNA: TGTGCCAGCAGTGGGGACGGACAGGCCGCGAATCAGCCCCAGCATTTT

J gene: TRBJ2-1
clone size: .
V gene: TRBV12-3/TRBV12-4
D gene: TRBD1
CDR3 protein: CASRTTGASYNEQFF
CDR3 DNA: TGTGCCAGCAGAACGACAGGGGCCTCCTACAATGAGCAGTTCTTC

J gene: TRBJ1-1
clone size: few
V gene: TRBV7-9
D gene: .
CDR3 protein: CASSSPLGNTEAFF
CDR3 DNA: TGTGCCAGCAGCTCCCCGCTAGGGAACACTGAAGCTTTCTTT

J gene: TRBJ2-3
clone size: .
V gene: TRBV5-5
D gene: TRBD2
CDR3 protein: CASSLSGTSTDTQYF
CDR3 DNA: TGTGCCAGCAGCTTGTCTGGGACTAGTACAGATACGCAGTATTTT

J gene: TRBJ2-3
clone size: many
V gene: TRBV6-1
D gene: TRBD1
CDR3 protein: CASPFDRATDTQYF
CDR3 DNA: TGTGCCAGCCCGTTTGACAGGGCCACAGATACGCAGTATTTT

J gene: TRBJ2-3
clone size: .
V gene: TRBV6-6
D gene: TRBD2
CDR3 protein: CASSYPPLAAHSTDTQYF
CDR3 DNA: TGTGCCAGCAGTTACCCCCCCCTAGCGGCGCATAGCACAGATACGCAGTATTTT

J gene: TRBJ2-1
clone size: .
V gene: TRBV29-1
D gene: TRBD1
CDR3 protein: CSVDEIPGTGSGEQFF
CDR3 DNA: TGCAGCGTCGACGAGATTCCCGGGACAGGGTCGGGTGAGCAGTTCTTC

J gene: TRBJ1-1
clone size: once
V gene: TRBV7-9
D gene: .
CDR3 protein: CASSLIGAYDGAFF
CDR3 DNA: TGTGCCAGCAGCTTAATCGGGGCGTACGACGGAGCTTTCTTT

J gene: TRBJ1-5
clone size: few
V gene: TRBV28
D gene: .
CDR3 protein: CASSLRSRGNQPQHF
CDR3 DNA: TGTGCCAGCAGTTTACGGAGCAGGGGCAATCAGCCCCAGCATTTT

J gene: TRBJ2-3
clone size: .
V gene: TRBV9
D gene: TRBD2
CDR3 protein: CASSAWTSGTDTQYF
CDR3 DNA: TGTGCCAGCAGCGCCTGGACTAGCGGCACAGATACGCAGTATTTT

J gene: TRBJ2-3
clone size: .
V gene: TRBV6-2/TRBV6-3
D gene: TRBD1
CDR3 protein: CASRGTLTGSTDTQYF
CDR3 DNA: TGTGCCAGCAGGGGTACTTTGACAGGGAGCACAGATACGCAGTATTTT

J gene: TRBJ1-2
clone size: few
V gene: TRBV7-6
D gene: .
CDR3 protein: CASSLAEQSGYTF
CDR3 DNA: TGTGCCAGCAGCTTAGCCGAGCAGAGTGGCTACACCTTC

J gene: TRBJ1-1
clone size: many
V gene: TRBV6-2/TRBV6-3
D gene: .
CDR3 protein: CASSPYTNTEAFF
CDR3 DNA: TGTGCCAGCAGTCCCTATACGAACACTGAAGCTTTCTTT

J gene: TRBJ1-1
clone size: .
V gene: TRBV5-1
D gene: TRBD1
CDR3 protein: CASSAGSGGNTEAFF
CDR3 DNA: TGCGCCAGCAGCGCAGGGTCAGGGGGGAACACTGAAGCTTTCTTT

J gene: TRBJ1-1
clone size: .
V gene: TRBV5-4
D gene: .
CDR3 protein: CASSLNPGAGTEAFF
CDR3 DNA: TGTGCCAGCAGCTTGAATCCAGGGGCGGGGACTGAAGCTTTCTTT

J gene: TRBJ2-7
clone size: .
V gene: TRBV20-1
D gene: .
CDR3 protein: CSAREGESYEQYF
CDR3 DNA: TGCAGTGCTAGAGAGGGGGAATCCTACGAGCAGTACTTC

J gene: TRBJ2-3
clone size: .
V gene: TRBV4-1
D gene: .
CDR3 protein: CASSQEKKVQDTQYF
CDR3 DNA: TGCGCCAGCAGCCAAGAAAAGAAAGTCCAAGATACGCAGTATTTT

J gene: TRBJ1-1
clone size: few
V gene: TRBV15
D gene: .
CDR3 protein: CATSRVTENTEAFF
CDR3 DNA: TGTGCCACCAGCAGAGTGACGGAGAACACTGAAGCTTTCTTT

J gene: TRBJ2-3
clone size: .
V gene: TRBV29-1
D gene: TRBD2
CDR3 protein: CSVFRGGFGDTQYF
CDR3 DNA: TGCAGCGTTTTCCGGGGGGGGTTTGGCGATACGCAGTATTTT

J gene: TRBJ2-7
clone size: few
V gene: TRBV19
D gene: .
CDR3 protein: CASSPNRALSYEQYF
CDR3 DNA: TGTGCCAGTAGTCCCAACAGGGCCTTGAGCTACGAGCAGTACTTC

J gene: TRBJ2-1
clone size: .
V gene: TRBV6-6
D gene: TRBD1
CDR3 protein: CASSKTTGGRYNEQFF
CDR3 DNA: TGTGCCAGCAGTAAGACGACAGGGGGGAGATACAATGAGCAGTTCTTC

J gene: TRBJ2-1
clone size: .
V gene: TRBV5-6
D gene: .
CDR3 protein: CASMELLSYNEQFF
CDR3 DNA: TGTGCCAGCATGGAGCTGCTTTCCTACAATGAGCAGTTCTTC

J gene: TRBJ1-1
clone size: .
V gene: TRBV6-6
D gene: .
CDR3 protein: CASRSGPEAFF
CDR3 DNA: TGTGCCAGCAGGTCAGGACCCGAAGCTTTCTTT

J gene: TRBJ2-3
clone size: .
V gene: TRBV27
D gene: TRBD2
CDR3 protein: CASSLWASGDTDTQYF
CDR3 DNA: TGTGCCAGCAGTTTATGGGCTAGCGGAGACACAGATACGCAGTATTTT

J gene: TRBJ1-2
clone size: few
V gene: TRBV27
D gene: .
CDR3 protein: CASSLSALGGYTF
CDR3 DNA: TGTGCCAGCAGTTTATCAGCCTTGGGTGGCTACACCTTC

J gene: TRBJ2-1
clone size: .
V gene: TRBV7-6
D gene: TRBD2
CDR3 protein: CASSLAAGGLNEQFF
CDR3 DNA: TGTGCCAGCAGCTTAGCAGCGGGGGGCCTCAATGAGCAGTTCTTC

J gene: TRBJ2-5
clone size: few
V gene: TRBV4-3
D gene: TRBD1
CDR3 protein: CASSQDWGAGGILETQYF
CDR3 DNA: TGCGCCAGCAGCCAAGATTGGGGGGCAGGGGGCATTTTGGAGACCCAGTACTTC

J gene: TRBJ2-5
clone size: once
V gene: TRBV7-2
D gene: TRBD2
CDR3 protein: CASSLWSGGQVAQYF
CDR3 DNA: TGTGCCAGCAGCTTATGGAGCGGGGGCCAGGTGGCCCAGTACTTC

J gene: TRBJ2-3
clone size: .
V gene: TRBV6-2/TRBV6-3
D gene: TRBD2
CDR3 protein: CASSYPAGGPSADTQYF
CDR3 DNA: TGTGCCAGCAGTTACCCAGCGGGGGGGCCGTCCGCAGATACGCAGTATTTT

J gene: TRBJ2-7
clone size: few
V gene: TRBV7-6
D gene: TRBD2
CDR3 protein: CASSSSGGISYEQYF
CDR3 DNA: TGTGCCAGCAGCTCGAGCGGGGGAATCTCCTACGAGCAGTACTTT